The 11 T cell receptor beta chains presented below share a single source sample, sequenced in a study of blood T cell repertoires in COVID-19. The data were produced by immunoSEQ multiplex PCR, yet TCRdb's version contains in-frame clones alone and is incomplete. The table records under 300,000 clones, around nine tenths of them present only once. Sequenced input: PBMCs or T cells enriched from blood (not recorded which). These receptors were obtained from a woman aged 35 to 49 who had recovered from COVID-19.

The chain is built from TRBV27 and TRBJ1-1; the match to TRBD1 covers 8 bases. In germline, CDR1 is MNHEY, CDR2 SMNVEV (reference sequence). J gave up 1 base and V 5 bases, and 6 bases lay outside the gene matches. The CDR3 has 15 residues. The CDR3, as DNA: TGTGCCAGCAGTCAGGGGGCTCCACCGAACACTGAAGCTTTCTTT. Protein product: CASSQGAPPNTEAFF.

The chain employs TRBV15 and TRBJ2-3, with D possibly being TRBD2 (5 bases). This CDR3 region has 14 residues. Between the trimmed V and J ends, which lost 9 bases and 2 bases, there was a span of 15 bases. Germline V lookup: CDR1 LNHNV, CDR2 YYDKDF (reference sequence). The CDR3 region is CATLSQAATDTQYF. As DNA, the CDR3 is TGTGCCACTCTCAGTCAAGCGGCCACAGATACGCAGTATTTT. The entire variable domain, with the rest obtained from reference TRBV15 and TRBJ2-3, is as follows: DAMVIQNPRYQVTQFGKPVTLSCSQTLNHNVMYWYQQKSSQAPKLLFHYYDKDFNNEADTPDNFQSRRPNTSFCFLDIRSPGLGDTAMYLCATLSQAATDTQYFGPGTRLTVL.

The rearrangement uses TRBV30 and TRBJ1-6; perhaps TRBD1 as D (6 bases). Germline loops: CDR1 GTSNPN, CDR2 SVGIG (reference sequence). The CDR3 sequence is 13 residues long. V was clipped by 4 bases and J by 8 bases, with 12 bases between them. Written as DNA, the CDR3 is TGTGCCTGGAACAGGGATTTAGATTCACCCCTCCACTTT. Amino acid sequence: CAWNRDLDSPLHF.

This chain joins TRBV20-1 and TRBJ1-5; 8 bases fit TRBD1. The V gene end was trimmed by 3 bases and the J gene end by 2 bases; junction bases not matched to a gene: 21. The CDR3 contains 20 residues. CDR1 is DFQATT and CDR2 is SNEGSKA in the germline V gene (reference sequence). CDR3 coding DNA: TGCAGTGCTAGTCAGCAGGGGGCTTCATTATTTAGAATTGGCAATCAGCCCCAGCATTTT. It is translated as CSASQQGASLFRIGNQPQHF.

The V gene is TRBV9, the J gene TRBJ2-1, with D possibly being TRBD2 (5 bases). The CDR3 runs to 14 residues. Germline CDR1 reads SGDLS; CDR2 reads YYNGEE. Trimming cost V 0 bases and J 3 bases, with 7 bases left between them. CDR3: CASSVGTYYNEQFF. The CDR3 bases are TGTGCCAGCAGCGTAGGGACTTACTACAATGAGCAGTTCTTC.

The chain couples TRBV7-3 to TRBJ1-5, with D perhaps matching TRBD1 (6 bases). The germline V gene has CDR1 SGHTA and CDR2 FQGTGA. CDR3 length equals 15 residues. With 5 bases removed from V and 6 bases from J, the gap between germline ends came to 17 bases. The CDR3 DNA is TGTGCCAGCAGCCCAGGGGAGTCCCGGGCTCAGCCCCAGCATTTT. This sequence encodes CASSPGESRAQPQHF.

The chain recombines TRBV4-1 with TRBJ2-7; D possibly corresponds to TRBD2 (6 bases). The CDR3 is 16 amino acids. CDR1 MGHRA and CDR2 YSYEKL come from the germline V gene. Trimming removed 0 bases from V and 3 bases from J, with 15 bases in between. The CDR3 is CASSQDQGTRRYEQYF. The CDR3 DNA follows: TGCGCCAGCAGCCAAGATCAAGGGACTCGCCGCTACGAGCAGTACTTC.

This clone was seen a few times. The chain recombines TRBV5-1 with TRBJ2-5; 9 nucleotides agree with TRBD1. Germline V gives CDR1 SGHRS, CDR2 YFSETQ. The CDR3 runs to 14 residues. With 4 bases clipped from V and 12 bases from J, the junction kept 13 bases outside the gene matches. CDR3 sequence (DNA): TGCGCCAGCAGCCTATCGGGACAGGGTAACTCCAAGTACTTC. It is translated as CASSLSGQGNSKYF.

The chain recombines TRBV30 with TRBJ1-2; D call uncertain. Germline V lookup: CDR1 GTSNPN, CDR2 SVGIG (reference sequence). CDR3 size: 14 residues. The V and J ends lost 4 bases and 4 bases respectively, with 16 bases between them. CDR3 in DNA: TGTGCCTGGACCGTGAGGCGGCTTTCCTATGGCTACACCTTC. Translation: CAWTVRRLSYGYTF.

This clone appeared once. The chain has TRBV7-3 and TRBJ1-6, with a tentative D call TRBD1 (6 bases). Trimming stripped 6 bases from V and 4 bases from J, with 16 bases between. Per germline, CDR1 SGHTA and CDR2 FQGTGA. The CDR3 has 16 residues. DNA of the CDR3: TGTGCCAGCAGACCCCTCCGGGGGGCATATAATTCACCCCTCCACTTT. Amino acid sequence: CASRPLRGAYNSPLHF.

The V and J genes are TRBV27 and TRBJ2-1; TRBD2 aligns across 8 bases. This CDR3 spans 16 amino acids. Per the germline V gene, CDR1 is MNHEY and CDR2 is SMNVEV (reference sequence). With V trimmed by 3 bases and J by 3 bases, 7 bases remained unmatched. CDR3 residues: CASSFISGGNYNEQFF. The CDR3 DNA reads as TGTGCCAGCAGTTTTATAAGCGGGGGCAACTACAATGAGCAGTTCTTC.